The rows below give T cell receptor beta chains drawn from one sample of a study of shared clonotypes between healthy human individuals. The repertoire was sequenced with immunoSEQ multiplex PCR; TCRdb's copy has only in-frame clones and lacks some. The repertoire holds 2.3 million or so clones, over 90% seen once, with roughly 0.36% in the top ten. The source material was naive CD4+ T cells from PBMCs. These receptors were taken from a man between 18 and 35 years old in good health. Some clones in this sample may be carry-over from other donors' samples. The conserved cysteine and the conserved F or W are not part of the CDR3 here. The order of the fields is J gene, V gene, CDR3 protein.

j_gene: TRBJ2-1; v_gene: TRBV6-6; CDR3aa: ASSFPGGEQF
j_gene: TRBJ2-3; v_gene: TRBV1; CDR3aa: TSSQAAWAGSTDTQY
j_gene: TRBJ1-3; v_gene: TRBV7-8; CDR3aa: ASSFGGMSSGNTIY
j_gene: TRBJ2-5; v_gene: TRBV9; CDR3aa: ASSAQETQY
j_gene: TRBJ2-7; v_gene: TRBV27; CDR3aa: ASTPGWGLYEQY
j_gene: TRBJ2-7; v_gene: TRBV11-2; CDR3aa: ASSSVSAMVIYEQY
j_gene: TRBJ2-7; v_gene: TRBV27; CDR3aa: ATERGSVPSGQY
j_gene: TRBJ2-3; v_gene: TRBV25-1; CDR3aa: ASSLAGGTDTQY
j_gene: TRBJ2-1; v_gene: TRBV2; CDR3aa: ATENQGWKF
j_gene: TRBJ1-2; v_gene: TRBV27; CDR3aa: ASRPYDRANGYT
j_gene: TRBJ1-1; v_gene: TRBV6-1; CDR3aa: ASSEGLEAF
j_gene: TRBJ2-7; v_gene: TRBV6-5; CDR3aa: ASSYSGYRGYEQY
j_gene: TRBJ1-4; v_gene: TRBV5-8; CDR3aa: ASSPRDRGFEKLF
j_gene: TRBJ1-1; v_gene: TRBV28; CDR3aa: ASTTYAEEAF
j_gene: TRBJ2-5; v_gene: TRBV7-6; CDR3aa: ASSLMGLAGSGQETQY
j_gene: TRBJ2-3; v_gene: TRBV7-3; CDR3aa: ASSLTAGPSTDTQY
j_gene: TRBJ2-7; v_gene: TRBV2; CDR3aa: ASITGGSKVFTYEQY
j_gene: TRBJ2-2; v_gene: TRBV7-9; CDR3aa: ASSLRGPANTGELF
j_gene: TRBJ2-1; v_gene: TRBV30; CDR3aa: AWNSYNEQF
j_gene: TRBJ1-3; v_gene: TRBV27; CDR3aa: ASSLGQGVGNTIY
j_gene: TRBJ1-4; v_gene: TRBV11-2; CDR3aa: ASSSRVSNEKLF
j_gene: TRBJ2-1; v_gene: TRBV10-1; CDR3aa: ASSGDQGGHNEQF
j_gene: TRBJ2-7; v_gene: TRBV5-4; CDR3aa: ASSPGGLAGAYEQY
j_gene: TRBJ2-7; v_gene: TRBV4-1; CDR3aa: ASSQVNLGGGPYEQY
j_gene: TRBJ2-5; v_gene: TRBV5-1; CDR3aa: ASSFRETQY
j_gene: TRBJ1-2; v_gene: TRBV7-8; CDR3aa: ASSQTQGTYGYT
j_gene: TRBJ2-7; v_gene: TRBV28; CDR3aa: ASSSPPGWGLWEQY
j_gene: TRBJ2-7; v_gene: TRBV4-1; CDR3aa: ASSRTSGRNYEQY
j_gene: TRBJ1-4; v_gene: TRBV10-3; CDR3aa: AISDRTGIANEKLF
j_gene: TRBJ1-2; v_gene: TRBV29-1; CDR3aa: SVEVDRGRTVNYGYT
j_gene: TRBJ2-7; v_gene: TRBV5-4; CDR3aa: ASSFGGATDEQY
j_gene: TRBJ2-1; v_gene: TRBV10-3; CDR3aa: AIARTSGIPNEQF
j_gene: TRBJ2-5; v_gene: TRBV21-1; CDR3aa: ASSNRAPGLEGETQY
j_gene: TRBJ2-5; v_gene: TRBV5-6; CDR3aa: ASSSLTGSQETQY
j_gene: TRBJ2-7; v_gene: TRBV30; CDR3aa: AWIISGSSYEQY
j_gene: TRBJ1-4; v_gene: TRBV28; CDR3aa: ASSLSRGQGKLF
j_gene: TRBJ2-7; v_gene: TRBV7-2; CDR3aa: ASSRRTDASYEQY
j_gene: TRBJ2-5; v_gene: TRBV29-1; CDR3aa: SVYRGSETQY
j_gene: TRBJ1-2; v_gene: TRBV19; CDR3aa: ASVSLPGTGMDGYT
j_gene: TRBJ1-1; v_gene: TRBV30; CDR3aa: AWSIPRAGFGFLDTEAF
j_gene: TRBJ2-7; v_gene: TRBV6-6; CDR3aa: ASSFTGTNTYEQY
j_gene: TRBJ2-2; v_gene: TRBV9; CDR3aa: ASSVLGSRGTGELF
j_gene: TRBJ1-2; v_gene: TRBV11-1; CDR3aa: ASSLRDRNYGYT
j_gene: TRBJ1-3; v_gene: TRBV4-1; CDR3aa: ASSFVRGQGTGNTIY
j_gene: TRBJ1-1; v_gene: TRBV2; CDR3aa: ASMTDMNTEAF
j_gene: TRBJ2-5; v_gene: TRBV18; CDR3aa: ASSSGTSEKETQY
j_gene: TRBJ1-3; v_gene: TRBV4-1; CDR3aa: ASSQDRGGVDGNTIY
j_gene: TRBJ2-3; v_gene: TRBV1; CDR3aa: TSSPPPGGRLPDTQY
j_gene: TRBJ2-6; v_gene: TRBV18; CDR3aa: ASSNMASGATSGANVLT